Listed below are T cell receptor beta chains from one sample, sequenced in a study of human T cells and chemical hapten exposure. TCRdb re-analysed the 5' RACE reads in MiXCR, keeping a single row per CDR3 protein. This table has under 85,000 distinct CDR3 sequences, roughly 7.7% appearing once. All receptors come from a male donor in good health. The CDR3 runs from the conserved cysteine through the conserved F or W. The order of the fields is V gene, J gene, D gene, clone size, CDR3 protein, CDR3 DNA. A D gene is named only where the DNA matches it firmly. Where a row states a size, it is once, few, many or the class of an expanded clone; other rows omit it.

TRBV7-8	TRBJ2-6	-	many	CASSLEGGSGANVLTF	TGTGCCAGCAGCTTAGAAGGAGGGTCTGGGGCCAACGTCCTGACTTTC
TRBV15	TRBJ2-2	-	many	CATSRARLAGPGELFF	TGTGCCACCAGCAGAGCCAGGCTAGCCGGACCCGGGGAGCTGTTTTTT
TRBV27	TRBJ1-6	-	few	CASSPHRTALDLTPLHF	TGTGCCAGCAGTCCGCACAGGACAGCTCTGGATTTGACACCCCTCCACTTT
TRBV7-9	TRBJ1-1	-	few	CASSLPEGGHTEAFF	TGTGCCAGCAGCTTACCCGAGGGGGGCCACACTGAAGCTTTCTTT
TRBV13	TRBJ2-7	-	-	CASSLRGPLYEQYF	TGTGCCAGCAGCTTAAGGGGTCCCCTCTACGAGCAGTACTTC
TRBV19	TRBJ2-3	TRBD2	few	CASSSPRTSAGAGDTQYF	TGTGCCAGTAGCTCGCCCCGGACTAGCGCCGGTGCGGGAGATACGCAGTATTTT
TRBV6-5	TRBJ2-1	-	many	CASSLSRGNSYNEQFF	TGTGCCAGCAGCCTAAGCAGGGGAAACTCCTACAATGAGCAGTTCTTC
TRBV12-3/TRBV12-4	TRBJ2-7	-	many	CASSPDSHQQYF	TGTGCCAGCAGCCCTGACTCCCACCAGCAGTACTTC
TRBV29-1	TRBJ1-1	-	many	CSVEGFLNTEAFF	TGCAGCGTTGAAGGCTTTCTGAACACTGAAGCTTTCTTT
TRBV12-3/TRBV12-4	TRBJ2-2	TRBD1	-	CASSPTPGTGSTGELFF	TGTGCCAGCAGTCCGACTCCCGGGACAGGGAGCACCGGGGAGCTGTTTTTT
TRBV6-9	TRBJ2-3	TRBD2	few	CASSTLTSGRDTQYF	TGTGCCAGCAGTACCCTGACTAGCGGGAGAGATACGCAGTATTTT
TRBV12-3/TRBV12-4	TRBJ2-1	-	many	CASSPTDSSYNEQFF	TGTGCCAGCAGTCCGACGGATAGCTCCTACAATGAGCAGTTCTTC
TRBV6-5	TRBJ2-2	-	-	CASSSWGGELSF	TGTGCCAGCAGCTCTTGGGGCGGGGAGCTGTCTTTT